The next 21 T cell receptor beta chains were all read from a single sample in a study of blood T cell repertoires in COVID-19. Here immunoSEQ multiplex PCR was the method, and the copy in TCRdb shows in-frame clones only, minus some. The sample shows more than 110,000 clones, 80% to 85% of them seen only once. Sequenced sample: peripheral blood. Source of these receptors: a human donor in a cohort sampled during active COVID-19.

J is TRBJ2-3 and V is TRBV28; weak D call: TRBD2 (7 bases). Germline V CDR1 and CDR2: MDHEN, SYDVKM. This CDR3 is built from 15 residues. The V end was cut by 4 bases, the J end by 2 bases, with 13 bases between. Here the CDR3 reads CASSSGGLNTDTQYF. The CDR3 DNA sequence: TGTGCCAGCAGTTCGGGGGGCTTGAACACAGATACGCAGTATTTT.

Remarks on this clone: One end of the junction does not line up with germline, which may come from a read error. J is TRBJ2-5 and V is TRBV7-7, with 10 positions matching TRBD1. CDR3 size: 15 residues. The germline V gene encodes CDR1 SSHAT and CDR2 FNYEAQ (reference sequence). The CDR3 DNA follows: TGTGCTAGCAGCTCGGGACAGGGGAAAGAAGAGACCCAGTACTTC. Protein: CASSSGQGKEETQYF.

The chain combines TRBV27 with TRBJ1-4; 8 bases align to TRBD1. V lost 2 bases and J lost 8; bases outside the gene matches: 4. The length of the CDR3 is 14 residues. Per germline, CDR1 MNHEY and CDR2 SMNVEV (reference sequence). CDR3 loop: CASSLAGGGEKLFF. CDR3 coding DNA: TGTGCCAGCAGTTTAGCAGGGGGCGGAGAAAAACTGTTTTTT.

The chain has TRBV9 and TRBJ1-3; 7 bases are shared with TRBD1. From germline, CDR1 is SGDLS and CDR2 YYNGEE. J lost 0 bases, V lost 0 bases, and 6 bases had no gene match. There are 17 residues in the CDR3. This CDR3 reads CASSVAPGQLSGNTIYF. In DNA, the CDR3 is TGTGCCAGCAGCGTAGCTCCGGGACAGCTCTCTGGAAACACCATATATTTT.

This rearrangement joins TRBV7-2 to TRBJ2-7; the D gene is possibly TRBD1 (6 bases). The CDR3 length is 14 residues. V was pared by 5 bases and J by 7 bases, with 18 bases between. Germline CDR1 and CDR2: SGHTA and FQGNSA. The CDR3 DNA follows: TGTGCCAGCAGCCCTGCCCAGGGGCGTTCTGAGCAGTACTTC. Encoded protein: CASSPAQGRSEQYF.

The V call is TRBV7-9, the J call TRBJ2-5, with 10 bases fitting TRBD2. From germline, CDR1 is SEHNR and CDR2 FQNEAQ (reference sequence). Trimming took 3 bases from V and 5 from J; bases not matched to a gene: 6. The CDR3 consists of 15 residues. DNA of the CDR3: TGTGCCAGCAGCTTCGGGGATAGCGGGGGGGAGACCCAGTACTTC. Translated: CASSFGDSGGETQYF. Supplemented by reference TRBV7-9 and TRBJ2-5, the full variable domain reads DTGVSQNPRHKITKRGQNVTFRCDPISEHNRLYWYRQTLGQGPEFLTYFQNEAQLEKSRLLSDRFSAERPKGSFSTLEIQRTEQGDSAMYLCASSFGDSGGETQYFGPGTRLLVL.

The rearrangement joins TRBV10-1 to TRBJ2-7; 8 positions match TRBD2. This CDR3 contains 11 residues. Trimming at V came to 8 bases and at J to 6 bases, leaving 3 bases not matched to a gene. Germline V lookup: CDR1 WNHNN, CDR2 SYGVQD (reference sequence). CDR3 amino acids: CASPGGGEQYF. In DNA, the CDR3 is TGCGCCAGCCCCGGGGGGGGCGAGCAGTACTTC.

In its sample, this clone was seen once. The chain couples TRBV27 to TRBJ2-5; 8 nucleotides line up with TRBD2. CDR1 and CDR2 from the germline V gene are MNHEY and SMNVEV (reference sequence). The CDR3 has 16 residues. The V and J ends lost 6 bases and 4 bases, in that order; junction bases with no gene match: 13. This CDR3 is CASSLNPGGASETQYF. CDR3 DNA sequence: TGTGCCAGCAGCCTAAACCCGGGGGGGGCCTCAGAGACCCAGTACTTC.

The CDR3, as DNA: TGCGCCAGCAGCCAATCCGACGGGGGATCAAATTCACCCCTCCACTTT. The encoded protein is CASSQSDGGSNSPLHF. The chain links TRBV5-1 to TRBJ1-6, with a tentative D call TRBD1 (5 bases). The CDR3 length is 16 residues. Trimming removed 4 bases at V and 7 bases at J, with 18 bases between. The germline gives CDR1 SGHRS, CDR2 YFSETQ.

The chain is built from TRBV6-5 and TRBJ2-5; D ambiguous. CDR1 and CDR2 from the germline V gene are MNHEY and SVGAGI. Between the trimmed V and J ends, which lost 7 bases and 5 bases, there was a span of 8 bases. CDR3 length: 11 residues. The CDR3 spells CASNSQETQYF. CDR3 sequence (DNA): TGTGCCAGCAACTCACAGGAGACCCAGTACTTC.

The V gene is TRBV7-8, the J gene TRBJ2-5; 7 bases are a match to TRBD1. Germline values: CDR1 SGHVS, CDR2 FQNEAQ. The CDR3 is made up of 15 amino acids. V lost 5 bases, J lost 7 bases, and 13 bases stayed unmatched. The CDR3 DNA follows: TGTGCCAGCAGCCGAGAGCGGACAGGTCTGGGGACCCAGTACTTC. Translation gives CASSRERTGLGTQYF.

This clone was detected only a few times. The chain combines TRBV25-1 with TRBJ2-3; D possibly corresponds to TRBD2 (7 bases). Trimming removed 5 bases at V and 5 bases at J, with 23 bases between. The CDR3 contains 17 residues. Germline lookup yields CDR1 MGHDK and CDR2 SYGVNS. The CDR3 DNA is TGTGCCAGCAGTACCCGATTGGACAGCGGGAACCTAGATACGCAGTATTTT. Encoded protein: CASSTRLDSGNLDTQYF.

This clone has more than one count but fewer than ten. V usage is TRBV19 and J usage is TRBJ1-2, with 12 bases fitting TRBD1. Germline V CDR1 and CDR2: LNHDA, SQIVND (reference sequence). This CDR3 is built from 12 residues. The chain's CDR3 is CGTGTGGLGYTF. In DNA, the CDR3 is TGTGGTACCGGGACAGGGGGCCTTGGCTACACCTTC. Using reference TRBV19 and TRBJ1-2 for the parts outside the CDR3, the full variable domain is DGGITQSPKYLFRKEGQNVTLSCEQNLNHDAMYWYRQDPGQGLRLIYYSQIVNDFQKGDIAEGYSVSREKKESFPLTVTSAQKNPTAFYLCGTGTGGLGYTFGSGTRLTVV.

The chain has TRBV10-1 and TRBJ2-1; TRBD2 agrees at 10 bases. In germline, CDR1 is WNHNN, CDR2 SYGVQD (reference sequence). The J segment lost 4 bases and the V segment lost 0 bases, leaving 3 bases of the junction unmatched. CDR3 length: 16 residues. CDR3 region: CASSESGLATYNEQFF. The CDR3 DNA is TGCGCCAGCAGTGAGTCGGGACTAGCGACTTACAATGAGCAGTTCTTC.

This clone was recorded once. Other DNA sequences of this sample code for an identical CDR3. The chain is built from TRBV19 and TRBJ1-1; tentative D call: TRBD1 (6 bases). The CDR3 is 13 residues long. The V and J ends lost 5 bases and 2 bases respectively, with 9 bases between them. Germline loops: CDR1 LNHDA, CDR2 SQIVND (reference sequence). CDR3 bases: TGTGCCAGTAGTCCCAGGGGCAACACTGAAGCTTTCTTT. Protein: CASSPRGNTEAFF. The full variable domain, completed using reference TRBV19 and TRBJ1-1, is DGGITQSPKYLFRKEGQNVTLSCEQNLNHDAMYWYRQDPGQGLRLIYYSQIVNDFQKGDIAEGYSVSREKKESFPLTVTSAQKNPTAFYLCASSPRGNTEAFFGQGTRLTVV.

V and J are TRBV5-4 and TRBJ1-4, with 9 bases fitting TRBD1. The CDR3 runs 16 residues. After removal of 4 bases from V and 2 bases from J, the junction contained 6 bases not matched to a gene. From germline, CDR1 is SGHNT and CDR2 YYREEE (reference sequence). In DNA form, the CDR3 reads TGTGCCAGCAGCCGACAGGGGGGGATGACTAATGAAAAACTGTTTTTT. It codes for CASSRQGGMTNEKLFF.

The chain carries TRBV5-1 and TRBJ2-4, with 8 bases matching TRBD1. Losses at the gene ends were 0 bases for V and 7 bases for J; bases not matched to a gene: 15. Germline V gene lookup returns CDR1 SGHRS and CDR2 YFSETQ. This CDR3 contains 18 residues. The CDR3 coding sequence is TGCGCCAGCAGCTTGGCACGTCAGGGGGCTCTTAATTTGAACATTCAGTACTTC. It encodes CASSLARQGALNLNIQYF. Variable domain in full (rest from reference TRBV5-1 and TRBJ2-4): KAGVTQTPRYLIKTRGQQVTLSCSPISGHRSVSWYQQTPGQGLQFLFEYFSETQRNKGNFPGRFSGRQFSNSRSEMNVSTLELGDSALYLCASSLARQGALNLNIQYFGAGTRLSVL.

The chain uses TRBV6-6 and TRBJ2-2, with 7 nucleotides matching TRBD1. Looked up from germline, CDR1 is MNHNY and CDR2 is SVGAGI (reference sequence). This CDR3 contains 13 residues. With V trimmed by 6 bases and J by 10 bases, 8 bases remained unmatched. In DNA, the CDR3 is TGTGCCAGCAGCCTCCAACAGGGGTCGGAGCTGTTTTTT. Protein: CASSLQQGSELFF.

The chain has TRBV24-1 and TRBJ2-5, with D perhaps TRBD2 (5 bases). Germline CDR1 KGHDR, CDR2 SFDVKD. The CDR3 length is 15 residues. V was pared by 3 bases and J by 2 bases, with 12 bases between. The CDR3 loop is CATSDLGVGQETQYF. DNA for the CDR3: TGTGCCACCAGTGATCTCGGGGTCGGGCAAGAGACCCAGTACTTC.

This clone has a single count. The chain uses TRBV7-9 and TRBJ2-7, with 8 bases identical to TRBD1. The germline V gene has CDR1 SEHNR and CDR2 FQNEAQ (reference sequence). The CDR3 is 15 residues long. Trimming at V came to 5 bases and at J to 2 bases, leaving 8 bases not matched to a gene. CDR3 in DNA: TGTGCCAGCAGCCCCCCAGGACAGGGTCCCTACGAGCAGTACTTC. Encoded protein: CASSPPGQGPYEQYF.

The V and J genes are TRBV6-5 and TRBJ1-6; D gene unclear. The germline gives CDR1 MNHEY, CDR2 SVGAGI. V gave up 6 bases and J gave up 8 bases, with 8 bases separating them. This CDR3 contains 12 residues. The CDR3 nucleotides are TGTGCCAGCAGGGACTCAGATTCACCCCTCCACTTT. Protein sequence: CASRDSDSPLHF.